This record looks at one T cell receptor beta chain sequence and its context. The sample comes from a study of blood T cell repertoires in COVID-19. Study-wide context: PBMCs, B-cell-depleted T cells, or T cells provided the cDNA or gDNA that made up the material.

Germline V CDR1 and CDR2: MGHDK, SYGVNS. The CDR3 sequence is 10 residues long. V was trimmed by 10 bases and J by 8 bases, leaving 11 bases between them. Clones were read by immunoSEQ multiplex PCR, and TCRdb kept only the in-frame ones, dropping some. The sample holds roughly 260,000 clones, approximately 91% seen once. This clonotype originated in a woman between 35 and 50 years old who had recovered from COVID-19. The specimen sequenced was peripheral blood. The chain uses TRBV25-1 and TRBJ1-1, with D maybe TRBD1 (5 bases). CDR3 DNA: TGTGCCACCCAGGGCACAGAAGCTTTCTTT. Translation gives CATQGTEAFF.